Given below is one TCR beta chain in context. This specimen belongs to a study of blood T cell repertoires in COVID-19. Study overall: Both acute and convalescent COVID-19 samples were obtained from the United States, Italy and Spain. PBMCs, B-cell-depleted T cells, or T cells were the source of the cDNA or gDNA that made up the material.

The CDR3 is 15 residues long. Germline V gives CDR1 SSHAT, CDR2 FNYEAQ (reference sequence). V was pared by 5 bases and J by 3 bases, with 3 bases of the junction left unmatched. As originally analysed: Amplified reference gene primers provided the basis for estimating nucleated cell counts. Libraries were prepared by immunoSEQ multiplex PCR; TCRdb keeps only in-frame clonotypes and omits some of them. The D gene and trimming were derived from the DNA, and the V and J assignments and clone size from that table. The repertoire holds approximately 280,000 clones, with roughly 86% as singletons. This clonotype was sampled from a man aged 18 to 29 with active or convalescent COVID-19. V and J are TRBV7-7 and TRBJ2-5; 13 bases are shared with TRBD2. Sequenced material: peripheral blood. CDR3 in amino acids: CASSEGTSGEETQYF. As DNA, the CDR3 is TGTGCCAGCAGCGAGGGGACTAGCGGGGAAGAGACCCAGTACTTC.